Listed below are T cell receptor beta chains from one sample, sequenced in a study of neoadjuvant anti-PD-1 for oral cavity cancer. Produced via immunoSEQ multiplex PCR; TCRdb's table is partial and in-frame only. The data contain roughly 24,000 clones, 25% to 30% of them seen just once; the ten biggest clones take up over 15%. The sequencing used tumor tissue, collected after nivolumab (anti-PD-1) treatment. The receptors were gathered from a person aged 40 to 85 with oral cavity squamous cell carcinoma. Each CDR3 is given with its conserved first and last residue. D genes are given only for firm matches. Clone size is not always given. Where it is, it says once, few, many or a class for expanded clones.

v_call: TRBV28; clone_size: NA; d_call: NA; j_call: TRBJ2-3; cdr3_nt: TGTGCCAGCAGTCCAGATACACAGGGAAAAGGGTTGACAGATACGCAGTATTTT; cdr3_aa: CASSPDTQGKGLTDTQYF
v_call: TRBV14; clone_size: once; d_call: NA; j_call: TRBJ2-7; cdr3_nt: TGTGCCAGCAGCCATATCAGGGGAGGCTACGAGCAGTACTTC; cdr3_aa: CASSHIRGGYEQYF
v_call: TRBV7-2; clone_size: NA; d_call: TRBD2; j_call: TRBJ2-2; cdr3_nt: TGTGCCAGCAGCTTAGCGAGTGCGGGGGTTGGCGGGGAGCTGTTTTTT; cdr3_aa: CASSLASAGVGGELFF
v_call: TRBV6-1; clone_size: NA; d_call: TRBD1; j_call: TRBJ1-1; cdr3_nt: TGTGCCAGCAGTGATGGTGACAGGGAGGTCTCTGAAGCTTTCTTT; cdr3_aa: CASSDGDREVSEAFF
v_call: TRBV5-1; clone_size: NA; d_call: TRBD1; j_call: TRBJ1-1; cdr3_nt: TGCGCCAGCAGCGTAACCGGGACAGGGAACACTGAAGCTTTCTTT; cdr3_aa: CASSVTGTGNTEAFF
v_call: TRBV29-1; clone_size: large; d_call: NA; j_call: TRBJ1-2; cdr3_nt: TGCAGCGTTGCCCCCGACGGCTATGGCTACACCTTC; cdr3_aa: CSVAPDGYGYTF
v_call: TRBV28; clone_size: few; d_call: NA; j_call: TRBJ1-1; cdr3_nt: TGTGCCAGCAGTTTAGACCTGAACACTGAAGCTTTCTTT; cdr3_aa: CASSLDLNTEAFF
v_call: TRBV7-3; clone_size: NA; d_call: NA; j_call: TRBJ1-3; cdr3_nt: TGTGCCAGCAGCCCGGGAGGGGGGTACGGAAACACCATATATTTT; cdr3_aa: CASSPGGGYGNTIYF
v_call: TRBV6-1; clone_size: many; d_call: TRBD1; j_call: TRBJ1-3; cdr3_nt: TGTGCCAGCGACAGGGGGTTATCTGGAAACACCATATATTTT; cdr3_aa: CASDRGLSGNTIYF
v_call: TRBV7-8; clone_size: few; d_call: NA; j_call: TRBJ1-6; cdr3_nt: TGTGCCAGCAGCTTAGCCTCGGGGGCAGTACCCCTCCACTTT; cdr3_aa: CASSLASGAVPLHF
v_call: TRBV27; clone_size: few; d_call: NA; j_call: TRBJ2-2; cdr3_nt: TGTGCCAGTTACAGGGCGAACACCGGGGAGCTGTTTTTT; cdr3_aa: CASYRANTGELFF
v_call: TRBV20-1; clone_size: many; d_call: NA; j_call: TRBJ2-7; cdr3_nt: TGCAGTGCCCCTGGGACACTCGAGCAGTACTTC; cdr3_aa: CSAPGTLEQYF
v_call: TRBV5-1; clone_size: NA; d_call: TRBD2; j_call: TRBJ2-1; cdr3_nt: TGCGCCAGCAGCACGGCGGGAGTCCATGGCAATGAGCAGTTCTTC; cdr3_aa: CASSTAGVHGNEQFF
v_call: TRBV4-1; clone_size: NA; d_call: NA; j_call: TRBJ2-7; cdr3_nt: TGCGCCAGCAGCCGTGAACCCTCATCAGCCAGGTACGAGCAGTACTTC; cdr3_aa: CASSREPSSARYEQYF
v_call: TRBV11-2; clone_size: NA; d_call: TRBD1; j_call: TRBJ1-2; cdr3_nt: TGTGCCAGCAGCCTGGGACAGCGGTTCTATGGCTACACCTTC; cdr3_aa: CASSLGQRFYGYTF
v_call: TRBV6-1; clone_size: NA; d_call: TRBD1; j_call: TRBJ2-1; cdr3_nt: TGTGCCAGCAGTCCCGCAGGGGGCGATGAGCAGTTCTTC; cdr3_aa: CASSPAGGDEQFF
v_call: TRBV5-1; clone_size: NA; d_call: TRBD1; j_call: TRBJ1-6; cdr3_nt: TGCGCCAGCAGCTTAGACAGGGGAGGTAATTCACCCCTCCACTTT; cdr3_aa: CASSLDRGGNSPLHF
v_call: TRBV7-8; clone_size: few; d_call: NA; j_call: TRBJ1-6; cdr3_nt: TGTGCCAGCACTGGCTATAATTCACCCCTCCACTTT; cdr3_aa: CASTGYNSPLHF
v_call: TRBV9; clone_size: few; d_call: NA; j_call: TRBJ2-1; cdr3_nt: TGTGCCAGCAGCGTAGTCGGCCTAGCCGATGAGCAGTTCTTC; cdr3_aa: CASSVVGLADEQFF
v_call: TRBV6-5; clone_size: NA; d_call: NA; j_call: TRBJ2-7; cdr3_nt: TGTGCCAGCAGTTACTCAACATTTGGGAGCTCCTACGAGCAGTACTTC; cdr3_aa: CASSYSTFGSSYEQYF
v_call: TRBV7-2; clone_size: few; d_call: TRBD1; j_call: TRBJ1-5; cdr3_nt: TGTGCCAGCCGACAGGGGTGGAGTCAGCCCCAGCATTTT; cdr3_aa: CASRQGWSQPQHF
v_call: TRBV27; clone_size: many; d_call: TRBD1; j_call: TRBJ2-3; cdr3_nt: TGTGCCAGCAGTTGGGGACAGACTTACACAGATACGCAGTATTTT; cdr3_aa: CASSWGQTYTDTQYF
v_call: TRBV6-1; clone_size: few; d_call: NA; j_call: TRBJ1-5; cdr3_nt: TGTGCCAGCAGTGAAAGGAGTCAGCCCCAGCATTTT; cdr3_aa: CASSERSQPQHF
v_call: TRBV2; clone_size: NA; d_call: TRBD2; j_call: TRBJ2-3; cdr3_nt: TGTGCCAGCAGTGAGAGGCGGGGGGGTGGAGATACGCAGTATTTT; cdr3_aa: CASSERRGGGDTQYF
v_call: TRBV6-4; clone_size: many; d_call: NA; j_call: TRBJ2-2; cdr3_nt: TGTGCCAGCAGTGCTGCTCCGGGCACCGGGGAGCTGTTTTTT; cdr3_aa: CASSAAPGTGELFF
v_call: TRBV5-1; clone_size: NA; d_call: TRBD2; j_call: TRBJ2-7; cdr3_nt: TGCGCCAGCAGCTTGGTAACAGCGGGGTACGAGCAGTACTTC; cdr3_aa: CASSLVTAGYEQYF